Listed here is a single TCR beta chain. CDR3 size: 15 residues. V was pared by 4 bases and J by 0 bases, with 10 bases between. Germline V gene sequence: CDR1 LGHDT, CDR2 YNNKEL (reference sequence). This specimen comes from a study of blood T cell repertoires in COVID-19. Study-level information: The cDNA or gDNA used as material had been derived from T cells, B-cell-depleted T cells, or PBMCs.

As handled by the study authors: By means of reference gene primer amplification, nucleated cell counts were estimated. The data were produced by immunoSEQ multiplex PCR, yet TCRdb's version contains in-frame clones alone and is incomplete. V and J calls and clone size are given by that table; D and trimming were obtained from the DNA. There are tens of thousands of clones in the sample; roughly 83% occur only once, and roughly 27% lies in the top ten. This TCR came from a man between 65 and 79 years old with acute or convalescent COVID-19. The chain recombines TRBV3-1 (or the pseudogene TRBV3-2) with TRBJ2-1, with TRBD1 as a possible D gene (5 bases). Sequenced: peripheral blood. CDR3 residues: CASSLDTSSYNEQFF. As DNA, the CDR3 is TGTGCCAGCAGCCTGGACACAAGCTCCTACAATGAGCAGTTCTTC.